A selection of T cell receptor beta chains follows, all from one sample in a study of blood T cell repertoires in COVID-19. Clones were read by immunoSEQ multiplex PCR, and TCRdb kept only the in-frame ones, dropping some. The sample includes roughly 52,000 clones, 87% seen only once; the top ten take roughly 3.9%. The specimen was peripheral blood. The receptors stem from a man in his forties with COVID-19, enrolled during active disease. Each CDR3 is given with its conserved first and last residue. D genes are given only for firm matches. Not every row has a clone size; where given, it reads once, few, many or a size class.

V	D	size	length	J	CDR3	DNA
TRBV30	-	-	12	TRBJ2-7	CAWSATGVEQYF	TGTGCCTGGAGTGCGACGGGGGTCGAGCAGTACTTC
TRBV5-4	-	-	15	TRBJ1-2	CASRTGGRVNYGYTF	TGTGCCAGCAGAACCGGGGGGCGCGTTAACTATGGCTACACCTTC
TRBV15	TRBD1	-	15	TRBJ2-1	CATRKDRGPYNEQFF	TGTGCCACCAGGAAAGACAGGGGTCCCTACAATGAGCAGTTCTTC
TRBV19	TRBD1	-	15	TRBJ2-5	CASSPRGQGLETQYF	TGTGCCAGTAGTCCGAGGGGACAGGGGCTCGAGACCCAGTACTTC
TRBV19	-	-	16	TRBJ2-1	CASSIAGQGIGGEQFF	TGTGCCAGTAGTATAGCTGGCCAGGGGATTGGAGGTGAGCAGTTCTTC
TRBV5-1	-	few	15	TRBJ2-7	CASSLASGFSREQYF	TGCGCCAGCAGCTTGGCCTCAGGGTTTAGTCGCGAGCAGTACTTC
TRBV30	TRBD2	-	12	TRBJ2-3	CASLAGGDTQYF	TGTGCCTCGCTAGCGGGAGGAGATACGCAGTATTTT
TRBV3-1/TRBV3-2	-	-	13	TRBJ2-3	CASSQDSEGVQYF	TGTGCCAGCAGCCAAGATAGCGAGGGGGTTCAGTATTTT
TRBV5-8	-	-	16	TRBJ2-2	CASSFPGTPNTGELFF	TGTGCCAGCAGCTTTCCCGGGACTCCGAACACCGGGGAGCTGTTTTTT
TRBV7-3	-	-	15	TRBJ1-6	CASSSLGGANSPLHF	TGTGCCAGCAGTTCCCTAGGGGGGGCTAATTCACCCCTCCACTTT
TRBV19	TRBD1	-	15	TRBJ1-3	CASSDRTGLGNTIYF	TGTGCCAGTAGTGACCGGACAGGTCTAGGAAACACCATATATTTT
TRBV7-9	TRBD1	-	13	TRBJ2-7	CASSLGTGGLPYF	TGTGCCAGCAGCTTAGGAACAGGGGGCTTGCCGTACTTC
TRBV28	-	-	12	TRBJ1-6	CASCQVNSPLHF	TGTGCCAGCTGCCAGGTTAATTCACCCCTCCACTTT
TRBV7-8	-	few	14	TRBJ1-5	CASSLGTANQPQHF	TGTGCCAGCAGCTTAGGGACAGCTAATCAGCCCCAGCATTTT
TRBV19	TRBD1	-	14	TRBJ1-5	CASQGAGSNQPQHF	TGTGCCAGCCAGGGGGCAGGGAGCAATCAGCCCCAGCATTTT
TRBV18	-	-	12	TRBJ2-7	CASSPSSYEQYF	TGTGCCAGCTCACCCTCCTCCTACGAGCAGTACTTC
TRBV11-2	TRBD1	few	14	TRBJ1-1	CASSSGQGNTEAFF	TGTGCCAGCAGCTCGGGACAGGGTAATACTGAAGCTTTCTTT
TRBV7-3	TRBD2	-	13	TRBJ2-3	CASSAGGLDTQYF	TGTGCCAGCAGCGCGGGGGGGTTAGATACGCAGTATTTT
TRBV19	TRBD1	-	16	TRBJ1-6	CASSSRGPSYNSPLHF	TGTGCCAGTAGTTCCAGGGGGCCCTCCTATAATTCACCCCTCCACTTT
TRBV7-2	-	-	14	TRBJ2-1	CASSLVDSYNEQFF	TGTGCCAGCAGCTTAGTAGACTCTTACAATGAGCAGTTCTTC
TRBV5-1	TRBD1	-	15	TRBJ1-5	CASSLEGGGNQPQHF	TGCGCCAGCAGCTTGGAAGGGGGCGGCAATCAGCCCCAGCATTTT
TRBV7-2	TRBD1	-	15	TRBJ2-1	CASSPRDRDYNEQFF	TGTGCCAGCAGCCCCCGGGACAGGGATTACAATGAGCAGTTCTTC
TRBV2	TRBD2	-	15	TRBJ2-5	CASRGWTSGTETQYF	TGTGCCAGCAGGGGATGGACTAGCGGGACTGAGACCCAGTACTTC
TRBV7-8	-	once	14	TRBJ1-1	CASSLGTQGSEAFF	TGTGCCAGCAGCTTAGGGACACAGGGATCTGAAGCTTTCTTT
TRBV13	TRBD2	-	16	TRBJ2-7	CASSLGLAGGPDEQYF	TGTGCCAGCAGCTTAGGGCTAGCGGGAGGGCCCGACGAGCAGTACTTC
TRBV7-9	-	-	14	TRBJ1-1	CASSFPGVQSEAFF	TGTGCCAGCAGCTTCCCCGGGGTCCAGTCTGAAGCTTTCTTT
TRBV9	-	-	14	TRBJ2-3	CASSRGLRTDTQYF	TGTGCCAGCAGCCGGGGACTGCGCACAGATACGCAGTATTTT
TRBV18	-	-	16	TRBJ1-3	CASSPVGQNSGNTIYF	TGTGCCAGCTCACCAGTCGGACAGAACTCTGGAAACACCATATATTTT